These 31 T cell receptor beta chains were sequenced from one sample in a study of T cells in Graves' hyperthyroidism and ophthalmopathy. The TCR beta CDR3 regions underwent amplification using RNA transcripts as the source. The TCR CDR3 first-round RT-PCR relied on the HTBI primer set. TCRdb reprocessed the multiplex PCR reads via MiXCR and lists one record per CDR3 protein. The table lists roughly 700,000 distinct CDR3 sequences, around 15% of them singletons, with roughly 15% in the top ten. Sequencing input: blood. These receptors all stem from a middle-aged man with Graves' hyperthyroidism.

This clonotype was recorded at least ten times. DNA of the CDR3: TGTGCCAGCAGTTTCCCCAAACTCCGGGACAGTTCCCCCCTCCACTTT. Its translation is CASSFPKLRDSSPLHF. The J gene is TRBJ1-6, the V gene TRBV27; 7 nucleotides align to TRBD1. The CDR3 is 16 amino acids. CDR1 is MNHEY and CDR2 is SMNVEV in the germline V gene (reference sequence). V lost 3 bases to trimming and J lost 13 bases; unmatched junction nucleotides: 15.

This clonotype has ten or more counts. The chain employs TRBV5-5 and TRBJ1-5; D is unclear. V was trimmed by 3 bases and J by 2 bases, leaving 12 bases between them. Germline V CDR1 and CDR2: SGHKS, YYEKEE (reference sequence). This CDR3 comprises 15 residues. CDR3 region: CASSWGSGGNQPQHF. The CDR3 DNA sequence: TGTGCCAGCAGCTGGGGTTCAGGTGGCAATCAGCCCCAGCATTTT. Full variable domain (outside the CDR3, taken from reference TRBV5-5 and TRBJ1-5): DAGVTQSPTHLIKTRGQQVTLRCSPISGHKSVSWYQQVLGQGPQFIFQYYEKEERGRGNFPDRFSARQFPNYSSELNVNALLLGDSALYLCASSWGSGGNQPQHFGDGTRLSIL.

This clonotype was seen more than once but under ten times. The junction and the germline gene differ at one end; a read error may be behind it. The chain couples TRBV12-3 or TRBV12-4 to TRBJ2-7, with D unclear. The CDR3 has 12 amino acids. For the CDR3, the DNA is TGTGCCAGCAGCTTAGTGGCTGAGGAGCAGTACTTC. It encodes CASSLVAEEQYF.

The chain uses TRBV20-1 and TRBJ2-7; 10 bases map to TRBD1. Germline CDR1 and CDR2: DFQATT and SNEGSKA (reference sequence). This CDR3 is 14 amino acids long. The ends lost 0 bases at V and 3 bases at J; junction bases unmatched: 2. The chain's CDR3 is CSARDDRGLYEQYF. DNA of the CDR3: TGCAGTGCTAGAGACGACAGGGGGCTCTACGAGCAGTACTTC.

This clonotype occurred many times. The V and J genes are TRBV7-9 and TRBJ2-1; 12 bases line up with TRBD2. J lost 13 bases, V lost 1 base, and 5 bases had no gene match. This CDR3 comprises 14 residues. The germline V gene has CDR1 SEHNR and CDR2 FQNEAQ (reference sequence). In DNA form, the CDR3 reads TGTGCCAGCAGCTTAGGGACTAGCGGGAAGACTCAGTTCTTC. It yields the protein CASSLGTSGKTQFF.

The chain carries TRBV12-3 or TRBV12-4 and TRBJ2-6, with D tentatively TRBD2 (6 bases). V lost 3 bases and J lost 4, with 13 bases in between. The CDR3 covers 16 residues. In nucleotides, the CDR3 is TGTGCCAGCAGTTTCGCCGCGGGGCCCGGGGCCAACGTCCTGACTTTC. The encoded protein is CASSFAAGPGANVLTF.

V usage is TRBV5-6 and J usage is TRBJ2-7; D is ambiguous. V was clipped by 0 bases and J by 0 bases, with 22 bases between them. This CDR3 is built from 19 residues. The germline V gene encodes CDR1 SGHDT and CDR2 YYEEEE. The CDR3 sequence: CASSLDPRSRGQSSYEQYF. The CDR3, as DNA: TGTGCCAGCAGCTTGGACCCCCGCAGTCGTGGGCAGAGCTCCTACGAGCAGTACTTC.

This clonotype occurred a few times. For the CDR3, the DNA is TGTGCCACCAGCATGAGGGGTCCGAGCTCTGGAAACACCATATATTTT. It codes for CATSMRGPSSGNTIYF. The V gene is TRBV15, the J gene TRBJ1-3; possible D gene TRBD1, 5 bases. V lost 4 bases, J lost 0 bases, and 13 bases lay in between. Germline V gene data show CDR1 as LNHNV and CDR2 as YYDKDF (reference sequence). CDR3 length: 16 residues.

In its sample, this clonotype was seen a few times. The rearrangement uses TRBV7-3 and TRBJ1-6; 11 positions match TRBD1. Germline loops: CDR1 SGHTA, CDR2 FQGTGA. The CDR3 extends over 17 amino acids. V lost 0 bases to trimming and J lost 8 bases; unmatched junction nucleotides: 6. This CDR3 is CASSLTGPGQGDSPLHF. In DNA form, the CDR3 reads TGTGCCAGCAGCTTAACGGGGCCGGGACAGGGGGATTCACCCCTCCACTTT.

This chain joins TRBV27 and TRBJ2-1; no clear D. With 5 bases removed from V and 4 bases from J, the gap between germline ends came to 9 bases. Germline V lookup: CDR1 MNHEY, CDR2 SMNVEV (reference sequence). The CDR3 has 13 amino acids. The CDR3 DNA reads as TGTGCCAGCAGTCCGGACGTTTACAATGAGCAGTTCTTC. Translated: CASSPDVYNEQFF.

This clonotype was observed many times. The chain's CDR3 is CASSPTGTTAAFF. CDR3 bases: TGTGCCAGCAGCCCCACAGGGACTACCGCGGCTTTCTTT. This rearrangement joins TRBV11-2 to TRBJ1-1; a weak D match, TRBD1 (6 bases). The germline V gene encodes CDR1 SGHAT and CDR2 FQNNGV. The CDR3 is 13 residues long. Trimming shortened V by 5 bases and J by 11 bases, and 18 bases separated the two germline ends.

In its sample, this clonotype was seen a few times. The V gene is TRBV12-3 or TRBV12-4, the J gene TRBJ2-1, with 8 bases identical to TRBD1. Trimming took 5 bases from V and 4 from J; bases not matched to a gene: 10. The CDR3 runs 16 residues. As DNA, the CDR3 is TGTGCCAGCAGTCCCCGGACAGGGCGTGTATACAATGAGCAGTTCTTC. Its translation: CASSPRTGRVYNEQFF.

This clonotype is a singleton in its sample. The rearrangement links TRBV6-2 or TRBV6-3 to TRBJ2-5, with 8 bases identical to TRBD1. Unmatched junction bases numbered 6, after V lost 0 bases and J lost 3 bases. CDR1 is MNHEY and CDR2 is SVGEGT in the germline V gene. The CDR3 totals 16 residues. CDR3 in amino acids: CASSYSETGVKETQYF. In DNA form, the CDR3 reads TGTGCCAGCAGTTACTCGGAGACAGGGGTTAAAGAGACCCAGTACTTC.

At least ten counts were recorded for this clonotype. The rearrangement joins TRBV12-3 or TRBV12-4 to TRBJ1-1; the D gene is possibly TRBD1 (6 bases). This CDR3 has 14 amino acids. V lost 3 bases to trimming and J lost 4 bases, with 12 bases between them. The CDR3 DNA reads TGTGCCAGCAGTTTTGGGGGCGGTAGCACTGAAGCTTTCTTT. The encoded protein is CASSFGGGSTEAFF.

This clonotype was observed many times. V is TRBV2 and J is TRBJ1-1, with D tentatively TRBD1 (6 bases). V shed 6 bases and J shed 1 base, with 15 bases lying between them. Germline loops: CDR1 SNHLY, CDR2 FYNNEI. The CDR3 contains 15 residues. The CDR3 DNA reads TGTGCCAGCAGCGAGATACAGGGAAGGAACACTGAAGCTTTCTTT. Its translation: CASSEIQGRNTEAFF.

This chain uses TRBV19 with TRBJ2-3; 7 nucleotides match TRBD2. The V gene's germline CDR1 is LNHDA and CDR2 SQIVND (reference sequence). The ends lost 5 bases at V and 0 bases at J; junction bases unmatched: 5. There are 15 residues in the CDR3. CDR3 DNA: TGTGCCAGTAGTTACATAGCGGGCAGCACAGATACGCAGTATTTT. Its translation is CASSYIAGSTDTQYF.

This clonotype was observed a few times. The rearrangement links TRBV19 to TRBJ1-2; a weak D match, TRBD1 (5 bases). Germline CDR1 and CDR2: LNHDA and SQIVND (reference sequence). V lost 5 bases and J 0 bases, leaving 13 bases between the germline ends. The length of the CDR3 is 15 residues. DNA of the CDR3: TGTGCCAGTAGTCCCCCGAGAGGGGCTAACTATGGCTACACCTTC. Encoded protein: CASSPPRGANYGYTF.

This clonotype was counted only a few times. This chain links TRBV7-9 with TRBJ2-3; the D gene is possibly TRBD2 (5 bases). The germline V gene encodes CDR1 SEHNR and CDR2 FQNEAQ (reference sequence). This CDR3 is 15 amino acids long. The V and J ends lost 1 base and 0 bases respectively, with 8 bases between them. CDR3 protein: CASSLGGRSTDTQYF. The CDR3, as DNA: TGTGCCAGCAGCTTAGGTGGGAGAAGCACAGATACGCAGTATTTT.

This clonotype has at least ten counts. In DNA form, the CDR3 reads TGTGCCAGCAGTGGGCTAAGCGGGAGCACCGACTTTTCCTACGAGCAGTACTTC. As protein: CASSGLSGSTDFSYEQYF. The rearrangement uses TRBV28 and TRBJ2-7; 8 bases map to TRBD2. Trimming cost V 5 bases and J 1 base; bases outside gene matches: 16. Per the germline V gene, CDR1 is MDHEN and CDR2 is SYDVKM. The CDR3 runs to 18 residues. Variable domain in full (rest from reference TRBV28 and TRBJ2-7): DVKVTQSSRYLVKRTGEKVFLECVQDMDHENMFWYRQDPGLGLRLIYFSYDVKMKEKGDIPEGYSVSREKKERFSLILESASTNQTSMYLCASSGLSGSTDFSYEQYFGPGTRLTVT.

This clonotype was detected a few times. The V call is TRBV7-6, the J call TRBJ2-3; unclear D gene. The CDR3 has 14 amino acids. V was clipped by 6 bases and J by 5 bases, with 15 bases between them. CDR1 SGHVS and CDR2 FNYEAQ come from the germline V gene. The CDR3 DNA reads as TGTGCCAGCAGTTACAACCCCTCAGAAGATACGCAGTATTTT. Amino acids: CASSYNPSEDTQYF.

This clonotype was counted many times. The rearrangement joins TRBV20-1 to TRBJ2-3, with 11 bases lining up with TRBD2. CDR3 length: 16 amino acids. Germline V gene lookup returns CDR1 DFQATT and CDR2 SNEGSKA (reference sequence). V shed 3 bases, J shed 5 bases, and the junction held 10 bases outside the gene matches. CDR3 region: CSASAVLAGGGDTQYF. The CDR3 DNA is TGCAGTGCTAGTGCAGTTCTAGCGGGAGGTGGAGATACGCAGTATTTT.

This clonotype was seen many times. The chain combines TRBV27 with TRBJ2-7, with 13 bases that match TRBD2. The CDR3 is 13 residues long. Germline values: CDR1 MNHEY, CDR2 SMNVEV (reference sequence). V dropped 8 bases and J dropped 3; count of bases not matched to a gene: 1. CDR3 loop: CASGLAGDYEQYF. The CDR3 bases are TGTGCCAGCGGACTAGCGGGAGACTACGAGCAGTACTTC.

Written as DNA, the CDR3 is TGTGCCACCAGTGATTCTCGGACTAGCGGGAACTACGAGCAGTACTTC. Residues: CATSDSRTSGNYEQYF. The V call is TRBV24-1, the J call TRBJ2-7; TRBD2 aligns across 12 bases. CDR3 length equals 16 residues. In germline, CDR1 is KGHDR, CDR2 SFDVKD. With V trimmed by 2 bases and J by 3 bases, 4 bases remained unmatched.

This clonotype was observed a handful of times. The chain combines TRBV27 with TRBJ1-2; D is perhaps TRBD1 (5 bases). V was cut by 3 bases and J by 7 bases, with 15 bases left in between. Germline V gene lookup returns CDR1 MNHEY and CDR2 SMNVEV (reference sequence). This CDR3 comprises 14 residues. CDR3 coding DNA: TGTGCCAGCAGTTTCAGGGCTCCATCGGCTGGCTACACCTTC. Amino acid sequence: CASSFRAPSAGYTF.

This clonotype came up a few times. The CDR3 DNA sequence: TGTGCCAGCTCACGGGACCGGTCGGAGACCCAGTACTTC. This sequence encodes CASSRDRSETQYF. The gene calls are TRBV18 and TRBJ2-5; TRBD1 or TRBD2 may be the D gene (5 bases each). There are 13 residues in the CDR3. Deletions cut 4 bases from V and 5 bases from J, with 11 bases between. Per germline, CDR1 KGHSH and CDR2 LQKENI.

This clonotype was detected many times. The V gene is TRBV7-3, the J gene TRBJ2-2; no definite D call. The germline CDR1 and CDR2 sequences are SGHTA and FQGTGA. Trimming took off 3 bases at V and 4 bases at J, with 6 bases between the two ends. The CDR3 consists of 13 residues. This CDR3 reads CASSFLGTGELFF. DNA for the CDR3: TGTGCCAGCAGCTTCTTGGGCACCGGGGAGCTGTTTTTT.

This clonotype was detected ten times or more. The CDR3 nucleotides read TGTGCCAGCGCCGGGACAGGGGAAAGCCAGCCCCAGCATTTT. Translated: CASAGTGESQPQHF. V is TRBV27 and J is TRBJ1-5; 10 bases fit TRBD1. The CDR3 contains 14 residues. V shed 8 bases, J shed 7 bases, and the junction held 8 bases outside the gene matches. Germline values: CDR1 MNHEY, CDR2 SMNVEV (reference sequence).

This clonotype was found many times. The junction departs from germline at one end; a sequencing error may be responsible. The chain joins TRBV10-3 to TRBJ2-7, with TRBD2 matching over 7 bases. The CDR3 is made up of 15 amino acids. Germline assignment: CDR1 ENHRY and CDR2 SYGVKD. The CDR3: CAITAGERDGFPRDF. The CDR3 DNA follows: TGTGCCATCACCGCGGGAGAAAGGGACGGTTTCCCCCGGGACTTC.

This clonotype was observed many times. This chain links TRBV7-2 with TRBJ2-3; 8 nucleotides match TRBD2. V lost 0 bases, J lost 2 bases, and 4 bases stayed unmatched. The CDR3 contains 16 residues. Germline CDR1 SGHTA, CDR2 FQGNSA. The CDR3 coding sequence is TGTGCCAGCAGCTTAGCGCGGGGACTAGTCACAGATACGCAGTATTTT. Residues: CASSLARGLVTDTQYF.

This clonotype was counted a few times. The chain recombines TRBV11-2 with TRBJ2-1, with unresolved D. V was cut by 1 base and J by 8 bases, with 12 bases left in between. Germline-derived CDR1 and CDR2 are SGHAT and FQNNGV. This CDR3 region has 14 residues. The CDR3 region is CASSLAIGSYEQFF. The CDR3 nucleotides read TGTGCCAGCAGCTTAGCAATCGGCAGTTATGAGCAGTTCTTC.

CDR3 sequence (DNA): TGTGCCAGCAGGTCCCGACAGGACGCTACGGATTCACCCCTCCACTTT. Protein sequence: CASRSRQDATDSPLHF. The chain is built from TRBV5-4 and TRBJ1-6; tentative D call: TRBD1 (6 bases). The V end was cut by 5 bases, the J end by 8 bases, with 20 bases between. Germline loops: CDR1 SGHNT, CDR2 YYREEE (reference sequence). CDR3 length: 16 amino acids.